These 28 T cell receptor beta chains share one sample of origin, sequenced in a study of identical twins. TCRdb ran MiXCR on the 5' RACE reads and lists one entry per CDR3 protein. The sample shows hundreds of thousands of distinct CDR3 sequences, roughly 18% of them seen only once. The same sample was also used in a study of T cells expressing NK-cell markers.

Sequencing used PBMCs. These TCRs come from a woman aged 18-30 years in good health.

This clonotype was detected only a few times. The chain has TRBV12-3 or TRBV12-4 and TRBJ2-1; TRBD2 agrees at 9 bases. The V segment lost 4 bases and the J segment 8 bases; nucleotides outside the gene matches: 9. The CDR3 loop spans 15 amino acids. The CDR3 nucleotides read TGTGCCAGCAGTTCAGGTCGGCGGGAGGGGTATGAGCAGTTCTTC. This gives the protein CASSSGRREGYEQFF.

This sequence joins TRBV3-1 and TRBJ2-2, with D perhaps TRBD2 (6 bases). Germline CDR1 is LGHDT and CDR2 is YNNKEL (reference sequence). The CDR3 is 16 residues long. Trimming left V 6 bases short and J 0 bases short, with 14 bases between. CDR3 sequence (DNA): TGTGCCAGCAGACCTAATTTAGCGGCGAACACCGGGGAGCTGTTTTTT. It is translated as CASRPNLAANTGELFF.

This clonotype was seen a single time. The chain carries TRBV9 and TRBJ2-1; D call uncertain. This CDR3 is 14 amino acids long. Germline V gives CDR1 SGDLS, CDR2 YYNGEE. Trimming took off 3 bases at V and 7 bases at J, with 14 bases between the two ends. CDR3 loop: CASSASWVLNEQFF. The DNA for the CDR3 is TGTGCCAGCAGCGCTTCTTGGGTTTTAAATGAGCAGTTCTTC.

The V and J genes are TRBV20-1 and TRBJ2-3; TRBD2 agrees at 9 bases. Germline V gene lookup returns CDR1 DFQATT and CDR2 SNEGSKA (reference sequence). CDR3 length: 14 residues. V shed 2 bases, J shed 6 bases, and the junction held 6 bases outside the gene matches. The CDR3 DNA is TGCAGTGCTAGACCCCGCGGACTAGCGGATACGCAGTATTTT. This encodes CSARPRGLADTQYF.

CDR3 sequence: CSAREAAPLLKQYF. CDR3 sequence (DNA): TGCAGTGCTAGGGAAGCGGCTCCACTTCTGAAGCAGTACTTC. The V call is TRBV20-1, the J call TRBJ2-7; possibly TRBD2 for D (5 bases). V was clipped by 3 bases and J by 8 bases, with 20 bases between them. CDR1 is DFQATT and CDR2 is SNEGSKA in the germline V gene (reference sequence). The CDR3 length is 14 residues.

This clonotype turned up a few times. The CDR3 region has the DNA TGTGCCAGCAGTTTAGGATTCTTTAATGAAAAACTGTTTTTT. This codes for CASSLGFFNEKLFF. The chain carries TRBV12-3 or TRBV12-4 and TRBJ1-4; D not certain. The germline V and J ends were trimmed by 1 base and 4 bases, with 7 bases remaining between them. This CDR3 has 14 amino acids.

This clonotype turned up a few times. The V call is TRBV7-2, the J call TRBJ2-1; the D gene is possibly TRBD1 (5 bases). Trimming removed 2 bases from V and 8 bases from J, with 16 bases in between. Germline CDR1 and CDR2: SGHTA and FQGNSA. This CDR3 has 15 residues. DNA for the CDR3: TGTGCCAGCAGCTTAAATTACAGGCCATCTGATGAGCAGTTCTTC. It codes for CASSLNYRPSDEQFF.

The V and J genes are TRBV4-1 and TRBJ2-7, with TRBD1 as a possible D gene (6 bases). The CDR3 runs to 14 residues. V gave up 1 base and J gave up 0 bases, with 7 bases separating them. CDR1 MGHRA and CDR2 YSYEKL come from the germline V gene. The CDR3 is CASSQGTVSYEQYF. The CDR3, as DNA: TGCGCCAGCAGCCAAGGGACAGTCTCCTACGAGCAGTACTTC.

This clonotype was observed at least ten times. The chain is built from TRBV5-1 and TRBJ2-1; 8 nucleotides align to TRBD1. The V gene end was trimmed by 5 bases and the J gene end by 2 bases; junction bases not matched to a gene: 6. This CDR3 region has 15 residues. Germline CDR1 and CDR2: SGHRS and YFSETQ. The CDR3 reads CASSSPGQAYNEQFF. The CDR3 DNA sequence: TGCGCCAGCAGTTCCCCGGGACAGGCCTACAATGAGCAGTTCTTC. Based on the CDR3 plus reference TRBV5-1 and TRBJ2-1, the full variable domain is KAGVTQTPRYLIKTRGQQVTLSCSPISGHRSVSWYQQTPGQGLQFLFEYFSETQRNKGNFPGRFSGRQFSNSRSEMNVSTLELGDSALYLCASSSPGQAYNEQFFGPGTRLTVL.

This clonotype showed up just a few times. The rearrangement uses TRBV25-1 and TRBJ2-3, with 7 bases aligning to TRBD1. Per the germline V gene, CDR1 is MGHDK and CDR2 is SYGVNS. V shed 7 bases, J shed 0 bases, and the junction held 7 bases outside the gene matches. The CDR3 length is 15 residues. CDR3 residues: CASIPLQGSTDTQYF. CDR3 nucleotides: TGTGCCAGCATCCCCTTACAGGGGAGCACAGATACGCAGTATTTT.

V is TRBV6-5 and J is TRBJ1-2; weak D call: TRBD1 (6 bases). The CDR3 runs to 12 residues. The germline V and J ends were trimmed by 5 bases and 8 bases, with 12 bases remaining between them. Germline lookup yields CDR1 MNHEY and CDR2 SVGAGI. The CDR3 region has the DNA TGTGCCAGCAGTCAGGGGTCGAGAGGCTACACCTTC. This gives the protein CASSQGSRGYTF.

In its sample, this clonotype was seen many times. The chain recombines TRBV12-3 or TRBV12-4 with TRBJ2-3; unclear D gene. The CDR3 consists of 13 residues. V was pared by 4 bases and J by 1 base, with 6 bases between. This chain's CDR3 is CASSSEGTDTQYF. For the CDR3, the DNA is TGTGCCAGCAGTTCCGAGGGCACAGATACGCAGTATTTT.

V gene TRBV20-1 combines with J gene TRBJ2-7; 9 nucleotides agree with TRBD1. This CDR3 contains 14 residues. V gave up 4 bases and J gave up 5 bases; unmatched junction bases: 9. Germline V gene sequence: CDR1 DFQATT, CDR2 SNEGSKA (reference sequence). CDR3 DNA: TGCAGTGCTACGGGACAGGGTTATGTCCACGAGCAGTACTTC. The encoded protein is CSATGQGYVHEQYF.

The CDR3 loop reads CASSLERMDNYNEQFF. The CDR3 DNA sequence: TGTGCCAGCAGCTTAGAGAGGATGGACAACTACAATGAGCAGTTCTTC. This chain uses TRBV7-8 with TRBJ2-1; D possibly corresponds to TRBD1 (5 bases). There are 16 residues in the CDR3. V lost 1 base and J lost 3, with 13 bases in between. CDR1 and CDR2 from the germline V gene are SGHVS and FQNEAQ.

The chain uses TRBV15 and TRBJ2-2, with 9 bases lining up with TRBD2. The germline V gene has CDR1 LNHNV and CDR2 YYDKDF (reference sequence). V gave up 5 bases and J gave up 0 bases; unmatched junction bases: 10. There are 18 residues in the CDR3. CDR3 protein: CATSSRLSGRTNTGELFF. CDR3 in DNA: TGTGCCACCAGCTCCAGACTCAGCGGGAGGACGAACACCGGGGAGCTGTTTTTT.

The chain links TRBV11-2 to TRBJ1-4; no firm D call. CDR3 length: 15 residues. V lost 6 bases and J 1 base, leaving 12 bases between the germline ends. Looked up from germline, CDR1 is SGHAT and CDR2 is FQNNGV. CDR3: CASRTNGLTNEKLFF. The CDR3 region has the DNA TGTGCCAGCAGGACTAACGGATTAACTAATGAAAAACTGTTTTTT.

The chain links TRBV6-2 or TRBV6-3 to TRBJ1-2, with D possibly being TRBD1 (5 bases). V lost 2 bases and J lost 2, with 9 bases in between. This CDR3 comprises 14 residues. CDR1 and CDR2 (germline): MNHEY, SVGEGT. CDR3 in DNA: TGTGCCAGCAGTTACGTGGGGGACAACTATGGCTACACCTTC. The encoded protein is CASSYVGDNYGYTF.

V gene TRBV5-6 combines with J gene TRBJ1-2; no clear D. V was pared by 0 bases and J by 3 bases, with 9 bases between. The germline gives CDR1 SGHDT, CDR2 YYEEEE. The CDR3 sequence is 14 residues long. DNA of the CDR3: TGTGCCAGCAGCTTGGAACCGCGTGACTATGGCTACACCTTC. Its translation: CASSLEPRDYGYTF.

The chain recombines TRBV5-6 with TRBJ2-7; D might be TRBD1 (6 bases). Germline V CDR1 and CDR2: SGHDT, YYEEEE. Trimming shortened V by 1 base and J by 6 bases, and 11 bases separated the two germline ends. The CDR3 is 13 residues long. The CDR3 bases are TGTGCCAGCAGCTTGCTCAGGGGAAGCGAGCAGTACTTC. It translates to CASSLLRGSEQYF.

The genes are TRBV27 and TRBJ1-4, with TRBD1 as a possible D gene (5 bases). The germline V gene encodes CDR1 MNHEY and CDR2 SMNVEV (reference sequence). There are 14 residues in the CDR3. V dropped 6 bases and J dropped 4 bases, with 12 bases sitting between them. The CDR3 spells CASRGGTVNEKLFF. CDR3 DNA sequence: TGTGCCAGCAGGGGCGGGACGGTTAATGAAAAACTGTTTTTT.

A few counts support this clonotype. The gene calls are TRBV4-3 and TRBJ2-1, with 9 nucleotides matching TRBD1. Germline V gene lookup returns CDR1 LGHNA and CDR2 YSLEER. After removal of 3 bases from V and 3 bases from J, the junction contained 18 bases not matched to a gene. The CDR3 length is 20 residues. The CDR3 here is CASSQASGQGRGRGYNEQFF. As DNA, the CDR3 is TGCGCCAGCAGCCAGGCCTCAGGACAGGGGAGAGGTAGAGGCTACAATGAGCAGTTCTTC.

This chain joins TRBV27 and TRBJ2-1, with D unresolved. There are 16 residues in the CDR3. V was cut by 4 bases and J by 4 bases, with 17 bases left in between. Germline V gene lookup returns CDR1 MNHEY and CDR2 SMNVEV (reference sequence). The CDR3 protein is CASSSPPGRLYNEQFF. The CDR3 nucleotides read TGTGCCAGCAGTTCCCCACCTGGACGGCTATACAATGAGCAGTTCTTC.

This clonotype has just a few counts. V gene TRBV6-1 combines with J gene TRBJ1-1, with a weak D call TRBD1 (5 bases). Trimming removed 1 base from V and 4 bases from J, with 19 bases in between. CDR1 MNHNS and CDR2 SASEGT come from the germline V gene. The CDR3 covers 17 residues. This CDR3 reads CASSEVWGNRFLTEAFF. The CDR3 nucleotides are TGTGCCAGCAGTGAAGTGTGGGGGAACAGGTTTCTCACTGAAGCTTTCTTT.

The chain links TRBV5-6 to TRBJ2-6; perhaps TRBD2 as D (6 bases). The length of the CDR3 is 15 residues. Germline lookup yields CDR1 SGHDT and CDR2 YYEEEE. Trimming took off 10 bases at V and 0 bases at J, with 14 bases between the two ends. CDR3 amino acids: CAGRTGVSGANVLTF. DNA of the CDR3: TGTGCCGGTCGGACGGGGGTCTCTGGGGCCAACGTCCTGACTTTC.

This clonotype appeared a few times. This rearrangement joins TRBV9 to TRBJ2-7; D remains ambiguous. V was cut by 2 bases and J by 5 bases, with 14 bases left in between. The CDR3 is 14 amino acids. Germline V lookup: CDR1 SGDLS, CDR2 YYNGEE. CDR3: CASSVAGWSNEQYF. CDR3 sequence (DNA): TGTGCCAGCAGCGTTGCTGGGTGGTCCAACGAGCAGTACTTC.

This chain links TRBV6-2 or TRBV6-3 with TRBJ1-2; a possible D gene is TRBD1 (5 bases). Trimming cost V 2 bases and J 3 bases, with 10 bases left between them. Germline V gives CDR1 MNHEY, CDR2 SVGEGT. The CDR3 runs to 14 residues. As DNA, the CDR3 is TGTGCCAGCAGTTACACTGGGACTTACTATGGCTACACCTTC. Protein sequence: CASSYTGTYYGYTF.

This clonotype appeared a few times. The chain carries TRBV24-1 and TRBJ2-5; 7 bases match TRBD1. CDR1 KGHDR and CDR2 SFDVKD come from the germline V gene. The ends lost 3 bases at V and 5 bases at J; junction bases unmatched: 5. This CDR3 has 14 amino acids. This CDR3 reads CATSDPTGPETQYF. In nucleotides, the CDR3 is TGTGCCACCAGTGATCCGACAGGGCCGGAGACCCAGTACTTC.

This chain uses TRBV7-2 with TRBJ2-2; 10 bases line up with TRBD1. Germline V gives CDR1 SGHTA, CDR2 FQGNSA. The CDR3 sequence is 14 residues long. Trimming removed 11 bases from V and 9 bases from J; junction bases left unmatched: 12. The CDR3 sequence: CASSAGQGTRELFF. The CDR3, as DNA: TGTGCCTCGAGCGCGGGACAGGGGACTAGGGAGCTGTTTTTT.